Below, one T cell receptor (beta chain) is given with its context. Clones were sequenced by immunoSEQ multiplex PCR, and TCRdb holds only the in-frame ones, with some missing. This table holds around 40,000 clones, roughly a third found once. The entry originates in a study of PD-L1 blockade in urothelial cancer. Germline-derived CDR1 and CDR2 are KGHSH and LQKENI. V lost 0 bases and J lost 1, with 9 bases in between. CDR3 length: 15 amino acids. The sequence derives from a man aged 60 to 75 with urothelial cancer. The chain employs TRBV18 and TRBJ1-1, with D hard to call. The specimen comprised tumor tissue, sampled before atezolizumab (anti-PD-L1) treatment. This CDR3 is CASSPPSTANTEAFF. The DNA of the CDR3 is TGTGCCAGCTCACCACCTTCGACGGCGAACACTGAAGCTTTCTTT.